This TCR beta chain is drawn from a study of cytomegalovirus exposure and HLA in healthy donors. Whole-study results and caveats: Rare TCR sequences dominated, though some public TCRs recurred in many donors. Both high specificity and high sensitivity reportedly marked the classifier's diagnosis of cytomegalovirus status. According to a subsequent analysis, TCR clusters identified in the first cohort showed a tendency to co-occur across the approximately 120 validation repertoires.

Data came from immunoSEQ multiplex PCR; TCRdb stores just in-frame clones and leaves some out. The sample contains tens of thousands of clones, about 95% of which appear only once. The CDR3 spans 16 residues. Germline assignment: CDR1 SGHAT and CDR2 FQNNGV. The V gene end was trimmed by 2 bases and the J gene end by 0 bases; junction bases not matched to a gene: 3. Note on this clone: Its antigen is unknown.

The specimen sequenced was PBMCs. J is TRBJ2-2 and V is TRBV11-2; 7 bases line up with TRBD2. The receptor comes from a man between 18 and 29 years old in good health and CMV-seronegative. CDR3 sequence: CASSLLGGTNTGELFF. DNA of the CDR3: TGTGCCAGCAGCTTACTGGGGGGGACGAACACCGGGGAGCTGTTTTTT.